The clone carrying this T cell receptor beta chain is a singleton in its sample. This sample is drawn from a study of control samples from healthy donors and cancer patients. Trimming removed 3 bases at V and 5 bases at J, with 16 bases between. This CDR3 is 14 amino acids long. Germline CDR1 is SQVTM and CDR2 is ANQGSEA. Some clones are missing from TCRdb's copy, which holds only in-frame ones; the method was immunoSEQ multiplex PCR. The table records 180,000 or so clones, roughly 91% of them present only once. Sequencing was done on a sample of blood. The chain joins TRBV29-1 to TRBJ2-5; possibly TRBD1 or TRBD2 for D (6 bases each). The TCR comes from a woman aged 25 to 39 in good health. The CDR3 region is CSVEWAGAGETQYF. The CDR3 bases are TGCAGCGTTGAGTGGGCAGGGGCGGGGGAGACCCAGTACTTC.